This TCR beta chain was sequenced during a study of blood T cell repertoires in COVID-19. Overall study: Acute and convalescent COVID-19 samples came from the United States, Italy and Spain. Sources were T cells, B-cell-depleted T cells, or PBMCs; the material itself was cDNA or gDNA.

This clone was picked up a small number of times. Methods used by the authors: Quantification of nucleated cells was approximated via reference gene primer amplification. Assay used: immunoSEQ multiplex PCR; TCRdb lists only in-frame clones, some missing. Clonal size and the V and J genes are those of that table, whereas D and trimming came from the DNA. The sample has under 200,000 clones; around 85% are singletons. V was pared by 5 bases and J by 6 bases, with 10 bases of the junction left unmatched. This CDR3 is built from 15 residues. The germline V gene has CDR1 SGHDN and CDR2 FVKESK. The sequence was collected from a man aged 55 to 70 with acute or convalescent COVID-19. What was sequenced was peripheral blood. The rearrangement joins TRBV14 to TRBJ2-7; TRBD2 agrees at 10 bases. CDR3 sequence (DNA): TGTGCCAGCAGCGCGCTAGCGGGAGTCCAGTCCGAGCAGTACTTC. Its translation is CASSALAGVQSEQYF.